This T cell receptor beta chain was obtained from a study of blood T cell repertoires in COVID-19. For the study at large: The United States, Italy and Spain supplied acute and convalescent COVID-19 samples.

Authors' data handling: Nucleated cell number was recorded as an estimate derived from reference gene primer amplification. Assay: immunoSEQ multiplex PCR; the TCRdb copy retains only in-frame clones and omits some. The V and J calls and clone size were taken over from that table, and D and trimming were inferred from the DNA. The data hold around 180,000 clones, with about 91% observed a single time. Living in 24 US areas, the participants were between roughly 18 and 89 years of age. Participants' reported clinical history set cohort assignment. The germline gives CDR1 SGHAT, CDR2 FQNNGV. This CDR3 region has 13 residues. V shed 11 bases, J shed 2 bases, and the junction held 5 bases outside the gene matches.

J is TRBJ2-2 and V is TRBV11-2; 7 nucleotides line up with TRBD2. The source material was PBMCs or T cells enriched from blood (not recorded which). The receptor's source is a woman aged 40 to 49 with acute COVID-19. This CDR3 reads CAGGDGNTGELFF. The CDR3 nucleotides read TGTGCCGGGGGGGATGGAAACACCGGGGAGCTGTTTTTT.